These T cell receptor beta chains were read from a single sample in a study of CD8+CD57+ T cells in acquired aplastic anemia. One entry per CDR3 protein results from TCRdb running MiXCR on the reads. The repertoire holds around 180,000 distinct CDR3 sequences, with around 65% as singletons. The sample consisted of sorted CD4+, CD8+, or CD8+CD57+ T cells (not recorded which) from PBMCs. The receptors were sampled from a human donor with severe aplastic anemia or a healthy control (not recorded which). Both conserved end residues are part of each CDR3. A D gene is named only where the DNA matches it firmly. A clone size is listed for some rows: how often the clone was seen (once, few, many), or a class if it is expanded.

>.|TRBV7-9|TRBJ2-7|.
CASSPTLDEQYF
TGTGCCAGCAGCCCTACCCTTGACGAGCAGTACTTC
>many|TRBV19|TRBJ1-3|.
CASSILAGTDTIYF
TGTGCCAGTAGTATCCTTGCCGGGACGGACACCATATATTTT
>many|TRBV14|TRBJ1-6|.
CASSQELGYSPLHF
TGTGCCAGCAGCCAAGAGTTGGGTTATTCACCCCTCCACTTT
>few|TRBV7-6|TRBJ2-3|TRBD2
CASSLAMGLDPTLYF
TGTGCCAGCAGCTTAGCGATGGGACTAGACCCGACGCTGTATTTT
>.|TRBV19|TRBJ2-7|.
CATKVNWGSYEQYF
TGTGCCACTAAGGTCAATTGGGGTTCCTACGAGCAGTACTTC
>.|TRBV5-5|TRBJ2-7|TRBD2
CASSSGTSGNYEQYF
TGTGCCAGCAGCTCCGGGACTAGCGGAAACTACGAGCAGTACTTC
>.|TRBV9|TRBJ2-3|.
CASSVGIEDTQYF
TGTGCCAGCAGCGTAGGGATCGAGGATACGCAGTATTTT
>.|TRBV15|TRBJ2-2|.
CATSSGTTSETQYFGELFF
.
>.|TRBV7-9|TRBJ1-1|.
CASSLTTAGDAEAFF
TGTGCCAGCAGCTTAACGACAGCGGGGGACGCTGAAGCTTTCTTT
>.|TRBV19|TRBJ1-2|.
CASTRGGGYGYTF
TGTGCCAGTACCAGGGGAGGAGGCTATGGCTACACCTTC
>.|TRBV10-3|TRBJ2-1|.
CASGTDYNEQFF
TGTGCCAGCGGGACAGACTACAATGAGCAGTTCTTC
>.|TRBV7-9|TRBJ2-7|.
CASSSHGQRYEQYF
TGTGCCAGCAGCTCCCACGGACAGCGATACGAGCAGTACTTC
>few|TRBV10-3|TRBJ2-1|.
CAISESLGRGSYNEQFF
TGTGCCATCAGTGAGTCGCTGGGGCGTGGTTCCTACAATGAGCAGTTCTTC
>.|TRBV27|TRBJ2-5|.
CASSSTAIETQYF
TGTGCCAGCAGTTCGACTGCGATAGAGACCCAGTACTTC
>.|TRBV20-1|TRBJ1-2|TRBD1
CSAREGQGYGYTF
TGCAGTGCTAGAGAGGGACAGGGCTATGGCTACACCTTC
>.|TRBV7-9|TRBJ2-5|.
CASSRGQQETQYF
TGTGCCAGCAGCCGAGGACAGCAAGAGACCCAGTACTTC
>.|TRBV19|TRBJ1-2|.
CASSIGDAVRGYTF
TGTGCCAGTAGTATAGGGGACGCGGTGCGTGGCTACACCTTC
>.|TRBV7-2|TRBJ2-5|TRBD1
CASSLGRDRVPLCPDQETQYF
TGTGCCAGCAGCTTGGGCAGGGACAGGGTTCCCTTGTGTCCTGACCAAGAGACCCAGTACTTC
>.|TRBV7-6|TRBJ2-2|.
CASSFAENTGELFF
TGTGCCAGCAGCTTTGCAGAGAACACCGGGGAGCTGTTTTTT
>.|TRBV7-6|TRBJ2-7|.
CASSLGSGGIYEQYF
TGTGCCAGCAGCTTAGGATCTGGCGGAATTTACGAGCAGTACTTC
>few|TRBV20-1|TRBJ1-2|TRBD1
CSAAPTNRGHNGYTF
TGCAGTGCGGCCCCCACTAACAGGGGGCACAATGGCTACACCTTC
>.|TRBV10-3|TRBJ1-2|.
CAISSRALANYGYTF
TGTGCCATCAGTTCTCGGGCCTTAGCTAACTATGGCTACACCTTC